This T cell receptor (beta chain) derives from a study of cytomegalovirus exposure and HLA in healthy donors. Study-wide findings and caveats: Rare TCR sequences predominated, though certain public TCRs were found in many donors.

PCR used 60 Vbeta primers and 13 Jbeta primers. Assay: immunoSEQ multiplex PCR; the TCRdb copy retains only in-frame clones and omits some. Here the sample spans some 120,000 clones, under 90% being singletons. Points on this clone: The antigen is unknown.

V lost 5 bases and J 3 bases, leaving 8 bases between the germline ends. The germline V gene has CDR1 MNHNY and CDR2 SVGAGI (reference sequence). The length of the CDR3 is 12 residues. The donors were healthy bone marrow donors. The chain links TRBV6-6 to TRBJ2-7, with D perhaps matching TRBD2 (5 bases). The origin of this receptor is a woman aged 25 to 45 in good health and CMV-seronegative. Sample: PBMCs. CDR3 nucleotides: TGTGCCAGCAGTCCCACTAGCTACGAGCAGTACTTC. This codes for CASSPTSYEQYF.